This T cell receptor (beta chain) was found in a study of blood T cell repertoires in COVID-19. Study-level background: T cells, B-cell-depleted T cells, or PBMCs provided the cDNA or gDNA that served as material.

Per the original methods: Estimated nucleated cell counts came from reference gene primer amplification. The method was immunoSEQ multiplex PCR; TCRdb's version includes in-frame clones alone and lacks a portion of them. Clonal size and the V and J genes are those of that table, whereas D and trimming came from the DNA. This sample carries more than 100,000 clones, 80% to 90% of them seen once, and the ten largest clones take about 1%. Germline V CDR1 and CDR2: MNHEY, SVGAGI. J lost 4 bases, V lost 2 bases, and 2 bases had no gene match. CDR3 length: 14 amino acids. The chain uses TRBV6-5 and TRBJ2-3; 8 bases agree with TRBD1. This sequence originates from a woman in her 50s with active or convalescent COVID-19. The sample taken for sequencing was peripheral blood. The CDR3 spells CASSYQGAADTQYF. The CDR3, as DNA: TGTGCCAGCAGTTACCAGGGGGCCGCAGATACGCAGTATTTT.